Each of the 24 T cell receptor beta chains below was sequenced from the same sample in a study of blood T cell repertoires in COVID-19. Repertoires were generated with immunoSEQ multiplex PCR, while TCRdb's copy carries only in-frame clones and drops some. Found here are a few hundred thousand clones, under 90% of them singletons; the top ten hold 1.7%. The sequencing input was PBMCs or T cells enriched from blood (not recorded which). All receptors come from a woman in her twenties or thirties who had recovered from COVID-19.

The rearrangement joins TRBV11-1 to TRBJ2-7, with TRBD1 identical over 10 bases. Germline V CDR1 and CDR2: SGHAT, FQDESV (reference sequence). The CDR3 length is 15 residues. J was trimmed by 3 bases and V by 5 bases; bases with no gene match: 7. CDR3 nucleotides: TGTGCCAGCAGCACGGACAGGGGGTACCTCTACGAGCAGTACTTC. This codes for CASSTDRGYLYEQYF.

V is TRBV18 and J is TRBJ2-7; D may be TRBD1 (6 bases). There are 13 residues in the CDR3. Trimming cost V 3 bases and J 5 bases, with 11 bases left between them. In germline, CDR1 is KGHSH, CDR2 LQKENI. CDR3 sequence reads: CASSPGQWHEQYF. In nucleotides, the CDR3 is TGTGCCAGCTCACCTGGACAGTGGCACGAGCAGTACTTC.

The chain uses TRBV6-6 and TRBJ1-1, with D uncertain. Germline V CDR1 and CDR2: MNHNY, SVGAGI (reference sequence). This CDR3 has 17 amino acids. The V and J ends lost 5 bases and 0 bases respectively, with 19 bases between them. The CDR3 is CASSRQPGSALNTEAFF. The CDR3 DNA follows: TGTGCCAGCAGTCGCCAACCGGGTTCCGCCCTGAACACTGAAGCTTTCTTT.

The rearrangement links TRBV19 to TRBJ1-3; D is possibly TRBD1 (6 bases). V lost 5 bases to trimming and J lost 0 bases, with 20 bases between them. The CDR3 loop spans 18 amino acids. Germline loops: CDR1 LNHDA, CDR2 SQIVND (reference sequence). CDR3 amino acids: CASSPSRRTAGSGNTIYF. In DNA form, the CDR3 reads TGTGCCAGTAGTCCCTCCCGGCGGACAGCTGGCTCTGGAAACACCATATATTTT.

The chain carries TRBV6-5 and TRBJ2-1, with a weak D call TRBD2 (6 bases). From germline, CDR1 is MNHEY and CDR2 SVGAGI. Trimming removed 6 bases at V and 9 bases at J, with 12 bases between. CDR3 length equals 12 residues. Here the CDR3 reads CASRGGGFEQFF. CDR3 coding DNA: TGTGCCAGCAGGGGGGGTGGATTTGAGCAGTTCTTC.

This sequence joins TRBV7-9 and TRBJ2-7; 9 nucleotides match TRBD1. The CDR3 is 15 residues long. V lost 3 bases and J lost 3; bases outside the gene matches: 6. Per germline, CDR1 SEHNR and CDR2 FQNEAQ (reference sequence). As DNA, the CDR3 is TGTGCCAGCAGCTTTGGGACAGGGCTCGGCTACGAGCAGTACTTC. This gives the protein CASSFGTGLGYEQYF.

This rearrangement joins TRBV23-1 to TRBJ2-5; D is ambiguous. TRBV23-1 carries the ORF label, with uncertain function. The CDR3 sequence is 12 residues long. V shed 5 bases and J shed 5 bases, with 9 bases lying between them. CDR3 amino acids: CASSSSKETQYF. Here the CDR3 DNA reads TGCGCCAGCAGTTCCTCTAAGGAGACCCAGTACTTC.

The chain carries TRBV7-8 and TRBJ1-1; 7 bases are a match to TRBD1. Losses at the gene ends were 5 bases for V and 7 bases for J; bases not matched to a gene: 4. Germline V gives CDR1 SGHVS, CDR2 FQNEAQ. CDR3 size: 12 residues. The CDR3 nucleotides are TGTGCCAGCAGCCTGGGACAGTTTGAAGCTTTCTTT. Encoded protein: CASSLGQFEAFF.

The chain links TRBV5-6 to TRBJ2-1, with 10 bases fitting TRBD1. Germline V CDR1 and CDR2: SGHDT, YYEEEE. The CDR3 consists of 14 residues. V lost 3 bases to trimming and J lost 9 bases; unmatched junction nucleotides: 6. The chain's CDR3 is CASSYRDRGTEQFF. The CDR3 DNA is TGTGCCAGCAGCTACCGGGACAGGGGAACTGAGCAGTTCTTC.

This clone appeared a single time. The chain combines TRBV2 with TRBJ1-2; D is undetermined. This CDR3 region has 13 residues. Germline V lookup: CDR1 SNHLY, CDR2 FYNNEI. V lost 3 bases to trimming and J lost 3 bases, with 8 bases between them. CDR3 nucleotide sequence: TGTGCCAGCAGTGATCGGGTCTACTATGGCTACACCTTC. Encoded protein: CASSDRVYYGYTF.

The chain recombines TRBV30 with TRBJ2-7, with TRBD2 identical over 7 bases. Trimming at V came to 1 base and at J to 0 bases, leaving 3 bases not matched to a gene. CDR1 and CDR2 from the germline V gene are GTSNPN and SVGIG (reference sequence). CDR3 length: 14 residues. CDR3 sequence (DNA): TGTGCCTGGAGTGAGCTAGCGGCCTCCTACGAGCAGTACTTC. Protein product: CAWSELAASYEQYF.

This chain links TRBV12-5 with TRBJ1-5, with TRBD1 matching 7 bases. The CDR3 consists of 15 residues. Per germline, CDR1 LGHNT and CDR2 FRNRAP. With V trimmed by 6 bases and J by 3 bases, 8 bases remained unmatched. The CDR3 reads CASGPLDRANQPQHF. CDR3 sequence (DNA): TGTGCTAGTGGCCCCCTAGACAGGGCCAATCAGCCCCAGCATTTT.

V usage is TRBV3-1 (or the pseudogene TRBV3-2) and J usage is TRBJ2-7; 10 nucleotides match TRBD2. The CDR3 has 14 residues. The ends lost 5 bases at V and 3 bases at J; junction bases unmatched: 4. CDR1 and CDR2 (germline): LGHDT, YNNKEL (reference sequence). CDR3 sequence reads: CASSLLAGYYEQYF. DNA for the CDR3: TGTGCCAGCAGCTTACTAGCGGGGTACTACGAGCAGTACTTC.

The chain links TRBV7-8 to TRBJ1-2, with D possibly TRBD1 on 6 matching bases. V lost 4 bases to trimming and J lost 8 bases, with 11 bases between them. Germline V gene data show CDR1 as SGHVS and CDR2 as FQNEAQ. CDR3 size: 12 residues. This CDR3 reads CASSSNRDGYTF. The CDR3, as DNA: TGTGCCAGCAGCTCTAACAGGGACGGCTACACCTTC.

This clone occurred once. The chain employs TRBV28 and TRBJ2-7, with D unresolved. The CDR3 runs to 13 residues. Trimming stripped 2 bases from V and 2 bases from J, with 7 bases between. Germline V gene sequence: CDR1 MDHEN, CDR2 SYDVKM. As DNA, the CDR3 is TGTGCCAGCAGTTTACCCTTAACCTACGAGCAGTACTTC. Its protein is CASSLPLTYEQYF.

On this clone itself: One junction end disagrees with the germline gene, perhaps due to a read error. This rearrangement joins TRBV19 to TRBJ1-1, with a tentative D call TRBD1 (5 bases). This CDR3 comprises 14 residues. CDR1 is LNHDA and CDR2 is SQIVND in the germline V gene (reference sequence). CDR3 nucleotides: TGTGCCAGTAGTATGAATTCTAATAGGGGCCGTGGAATCTTT. Amino acid sequence: CASSMNSNRGRGIF. The whole variable domain, remainder taken from reference TRBV19 and TRBJ1-1, is DGGITQSPKYLFRKEGQNVTLSCEQNLNHDAMYWYRQDPGQGLRLIYYSQIVNDFQKGDIAEGYSVSREKKESFPLTVTSAQKNPTAFYLCASSMNSNRGRGIFGQGTRLTVV.

The chain has TRBV9 and TRBJ1-4; TRBD1 matches at 7 bases. The CDR3 extends over 14 amino acids. With V trimmed by 5 bases and J by 5 bases, 6 bases remained unmatched. From germline, CDR1 is SGDLS and CDR2 YYNGEE. This chain's CDR3 is CASSDDRANEKLFF. The CDR3 nucleotides read TGTGCCAGCAGTGACGACAGGGCCAATGAAAAACTGTTTTTT.

The chain employs TRBV5-5 and TRBJ2-1; unclear D gene. CDR1 SGHKS and CDR2 YYEKEE come from the germline V gene (reference sequence). V was clipped by 0 bases and J by 1 base, with 8 bases between them. CDR3 size: 15 residues. The CDR3 DNA sequence: TGTGCCAGCAGCTTGGGAGCTCCTTCCTACAATGAGCAGTTCTTC. It yields the protein CASSLGAPSYNEQFF.

CDR3 residues: CAWSAGSGGEKLFF. The DNA of the CDR3 is TGTGCCTGGAGCGCGGGCTCGGGGGGTGAAAAACTGTTTTTT. This rearrangement joins TRBV30 to TRBJ1-4; possible D gene TRBD1, 5 bases. CDR1 and CDR2 (germline): GTSNPN, SVGIG (reference sequence). V lost 3 bases and J 7 bases, leaving 15 bases between the germline ends. This CDR3 contains 14 residues.

This clone was seen once. This sequence joins TRBV11-2 and TRBJ2-3, with 7 nucleotides matching TRBD2. This CDR3 has 16 amino acids. After removal of 2 bases from V and 4 bases from J, the junction contained 9 bases not matched to a gene. Germline lookup yields CDR1 SGHAT and CDR2 FQNNGV. The CDR3 nucleotides read TGTGCCAGCAGCTTACTTGCCAGCGGGGCACCAGATACGCAGTATTTT. Its protein product is CASSLLASGAPDTQYF.

This chain connects TRBV19 to TRBJ1-1; possible D gene TRBD1, 6 bases. The germline CDR1 and CDR2 sequences are LNHDA and SQIVND (reference sequence). The germline V and J ends were trimmed by 9 bases and 5 bases, with 19 bases remaining between them. The CDR3 is made up of 14 amino acids. The DNA of the CDR3 is TGTGCCAGCAGCAATTCAGGGGAGGGGACTGAAGCTTTCTTT. Translation gives CASSNSGEGTEAFF.

The rearrangement uses TRBV11-2 and TRBJ2-2; a possible D gene is TRBD2 (5 bases). Germline V lookup: CDR1 SGHAT, CDR2 FQNNGV. CDR3 length: 13 amino acids. Trimming left V 9 bases short and J 4 bases short, with 12 bases between. Here the CDR3 DNA reads TGTGCCAGTCGGGGAGCGGTCACCGGGGAGCTGTTTTTT. It encodes CASRGAVTGELFF.

The chain combines TRBV3-1 (or the pseudogene TRBV3-2) with TRBJ2-5; 8 bases are shared with TRBD2. J was trimmed by 4 bases and V by 3 bases; bases with no gene match: 7. The CDR3 has 15 amino acids. The germline V gene has CDR1 LGHDT and CDR2 YNNKEL (reference sequence). The DNA of the CDR3 is TGTGCCAGCAGCCAGGAGCGGGGGTTCTCAGAGACCCAGTACTTC. This encodes CASSQERGFSETQYF.

V usage is TRBV7-9 and J usage is TRBJ1-1; the D gene is possibly TRBD1 (5 bases). Germline V CDR1 and CDR2: SEHNR, FQNEAQ (reference sequence). This CDR3 contains 13 residues. V dropped 5 bases and J dropped 3 bases, with 10 bases sitting between them. CDR3 sequence: CASSARQYTEAFF. The CDR3 region has the DNA TGTGCCAGCAGCGCCCGACAGTACACTGAAGCTTTCTTT.